Presented here are 26 T cell receptor beta chains from one specimen sequenced in a study of T cells after somatic rescue of genetic block. TCRdb's copy holds only in-frame clones and misses some; the assay was immunoSEQ multiplex PCR. The sample contains just over 14,000 clones, around 70% of which appear only once. What was sequenced was peripheral blood mononuclear cells (PBMCs). Every receptor here comes from a boy between 10 and 17 years old.

The rearrangement joins TRBV7-9 to TRBJ2-7, with 9 bases aligning to TRBD1. The germline V gene encodes CDR1 SEHNR and CDR2 FQNEAQ (reference sequence). The trim removed 1 base at V and 5 bases at J, leaving 0 bases unmatched. This CDR3 is built from 13 residues. The CDR3 DNA follows: TGTGCCAGCAGCTTAGGACAGGGGGACGAGCAGTACTTC. Protein sequence: CASSLGQGDEQYF.

V is TRBV5-8 and J is TRBJ2-5; 8 positions match TRBD2. The CDR3 is 16 residues long. Germline CDR1 reads SGHTS; CDR2 reads YDEGEE. The trim removed 4 bases at V and 2 bases at J, leaving 10 bases unmatched. CDR3 amino acids: CASSPGAGGHQETQYF. The CDR3 DNA reads as TGTGCCAGCAGCCCGGGTGCGGGGGGCCATCAAGAGACCCAGTACTTC. Full variable domain (remainder filled in from reference TRBV5-8 and TRBJ2-5): EAGVTQSPTHLIKTRGQQATLRCSPISGHTSVYWYQQALGLGLQFLLWYDEGEERNRGNFPPRFSGRQFPNYSSELNVNALELEDSALYLCASSPGAGGHQETQYFGPGTRLLVL.

This clone was counted between two and nine times. The chain is built from TRBV5-1 and TRBJ2-7; TRBD2 matches at 10 bases. This CDR3 is built from 16 residues. J lost 2 bases, V lost 4 bases, and 9 bases had no gene match. Germline V gene data show CDR1 as SGHRS and CDR2 as YFSETQ. The CDR3 sequence is CASSPGTSGTTYEQYF. In DNA, the CDR3 is TGCGCCAGCAGCCCGGGAACTAGCGGGACGACCTACGAGCAGTACTTC. Complete variable domain (other parts from reference TRBV5-1 and TRBJ2-7): KAGVTQTPRYLIKTRGQQVTLSCSPISGHRSVSWYQQTPGQGLQFLFEYFSETQRNKGNFPGRFSGRQFSNSRSEMNVSTLELGDSALYLCASSPGTSGTTYEQYFGPGTRLTVT.

The CDR3 nucleotides are TGTGCCAGCAGTGTGACAGGGGAAACCTACGAGCAGTACTTC. Its protein is CASSVTGETYEQYF. The V call is TRBV6-1, the J call TRBJ2-7, with 8 bases lining up with TRBD1. The junction had 4 bases not matched to a gene; V was cut back by 4 bases and J by 2 bases. Germline values: CDR1 MNHNS, CDR2 SASEGT. The CDR3 loop spans 14 amino acids.

The chain is built from TRBV5-1 and TRBJ1-3; maybe TRBD1 (5 bases). V lost 4 bases and J 2 bases, leaving 16 bases between the germline ends. Germline V gene sequence: CDR1 SGHRS, CDR2 YFSETQ. CDR3 size: 16 residues. CDR3 sequence (DNA): TGCGCCAGCAGCCACGGAATCAGGGATCCTGGAAACACCATATATTTT. The encoded protein is CASSHGIRDPGNTIYF.

This chain links TRBV14 with TRBJ1-6, with D possibly TRBD1 on 5 matching bases. The CDR3 is made up of 16 amino acids. V lost 4 bases and J 3 bases, leaving 13 bases between the germline ends. The germline V gene encodes CDR1 SGHDN and CDR2 FVKESK. CDR3 bases: TGTGCCAGCAGCCCCCTTGGGGGTCTCTATAATTCACCCCTCCACTTT. Encoded protein: CASSPLGGLYNSPLHF. Drawing the rest from reference TRBV14 and TRBJ1-6, the complete variable domain is EAGVTQFPSHSVIEKGQTVTLRCDPISGHDNLYWYRRVMGKEIKFLLHFVKESKQDESGMPNNRFLAERTGGTYSTLKVQPAELEDSGVYFCASSPLGGLYNSPLHFGNGTRLTVT.

This clone came up a few times. The chain is built from TRBV5-6 and TRBJ1-1; D is perhaps TRBD1 (6 bases). CDR1 is SGHDT, CDR2 YYEEEE, per germline. V was pared by 1 base and J by 1 base, with 11 bases between. This CDR3 contains 15 residues. Here the CDR3 reads CASSLPTGPNTEAFF. The CDR3 coding sequence is TGTGCCAGCAGCTTGCCAACAGGGCCGAACACTGAAGCTTTCTTT. The whole variable domain, filled in from reference TRBV5-6 and TRBJ1-1, reads DAGVTQSPTHLIKTRGQQVTLRCSPKSGHDTVSWYQQALGQGPQFIFQYYEEEERQRGNFPDRFSGHQFPNYSSELNVNALLLGDSALYLCASSLPTGPNTEAFFGQGTRLTVV.

This chain joins TRBV5-1 and TRBJ1-4; TRBD1 is a possible D gene (6 bases). From germline, CDR1 is SGHRS and CDR2 YFSETQ. The germline V and J ends were trimmed by 0 bases and 8 bases, with 14 bases remaining between them. The CDR3 totals 15 residues. The CDR3 spells CASSLATGLREKLFF. CDR3 bases: TGCGCCAGCAGCTTGGCCACAGGGTTGAGGGAAAAACTGTTTTTT.

This clone was seen just once. J is TRBJ2-5 and V is TRBV29-1; 7 bases map to TRBD1. The J call may be incorrect, as the DNA end agrees better with TRBJ2-7. The CDR3 totals 14 residues. Germline CDR1 is SQVTM and CDR2 is ANQGSEA. As DNA, the CDR3 is TGCAGCGTTGAGGCAGAGACAGGGCCCTACGAGCAGTACTTC. Protein product: CSVEAETGPYEQYF.

This clone is categorized as medium-sized (0.01 to 0.1%). This rearrangement joins TRBV11-2 to TRBJ1-5; the D is unclear. This CDR3 region has 14 residues. CDR1 and CDR2 from the germline V gene are SGHAT and FQNNGV. Trimming pared 1 base from V and 4 bases from J, leaving 8 bases between. The CDR3 sequence is CASSLVGPNQPQHF. CDR3 nucleotides: TGTGCCAGCAGCTTAGTAGGTCCGAATCAGCCCCAGCATTTT.

V gene TRBV19 combines with J gene TRBJ1-1; D ambiguous. The V and J ends lost 2 bases and 3 bases respectively, with 4 bases between them. The CDR3 has 12 amino acids. Germline V gene data show CDR1 as LNHDA and CDR2 as SQIVND (reference sequence). CDR3 in DNA: TGTGCCAGTAGTATAACGCACACTGAAGCTTTCTTT. Its protein is CASSITHTEAFF.

This clone was seen a handful of times. This rearrangement joins TRBV11-2 to TRBJ2-5, with 9 positions matching TRBD2. Trimming took 7 bases from V and 5 from J; bases not matched to a gene: 8. Germline CDR1 and CDR2: SGHAT and FQNNGV. This CDR3 is 14 amino acids long. CDR3 bases: TGTGCCAGCATCCCGGTTGCGGGGGGGGAGACCCAGTACTTC. This codes for CASIPVAGGETQYF.

V gene TRBV10-3 combines with J gene TRBJ2-7; TRBD1 aligns across 9 bases. The germline CDR1 and CDR2 sequences are ENHRY and SYGVKD. V lost 3 bases and J lost 3; bases outside the gene matches: 6. CDR3 length: 15 amino acids. This chain's CDR3 is CAISDYGTGNYEQYF. The CDR3 DNA is TGTGCCATCAGTGACTATGGGACAGGGAACTACGAGCAGTACTTC.

In DNA form, the CDR3 reads TGTGCCTGGAGTATCTCTAGGCTAGCGGGGCCAGATACGCAGTATTTT. This translates into CAWSISRLAGPDTQYF. The gene calls are TRBV30 and TRBJ2-3, with 9 bases matching TRBD2. With V trimmed by 2 bases and J by 4 bases, 10 bases remained unmatched. The germline gives CDR1 GTSNPN, CDR2 SVGIG (reference sequence). The length of the CDR3 is 16 residues.

V and J are TRBV15 and TRBJ2-7; D possibly corresponds to TRBD1 (5 bases). This CDR3 has 16 amino acids. CDR1 and CDR2 from the germline V gene are LNHNV and YYDKDF (reference sequence). Trimming shortened V by 1 base and J by 3 bases, and 16 bases separated the two germline ends. The chain's CDR3 is CATSRGVGRDVYEQYF. CDR3 nucleotides: TGTGCCACCAGCAGAGGCGTCGGCAGGGATGTCTACGAGCAGTACTTC.

The chain carries TRBV2 and TRBJ2-7, with TRBD1 matching over 7 bases. Germline loops: CDR1 SNHLY, CDR2 FYNNEI. The CDR3 is made up of 14 amino acids. V lost 5 bases and J lost 2; bases outside the gene matches: 6. CDR3 region: CASSWTGGTYEQYF. CDR3 nucleotides: TGTGCCAGCAGTTGGACAGGTGGCACCTACGAGCAGTACTTC.

The chain couples TRBV15 to TRBJ2-5; 8 bases match TRBD1. This CDR3 contains 17 residues. The V gene's germline CDR1 is LNHNV and CDR2 YYDKDF (reference sequence). The J segment lost 2 bases and the V segment lost 5 bases, leaving 13 bases of the junction unmatched. As DNA, the CDR3 is TGTGCCACCAGCGGAGGAGGACCGACAGGGGCTCAAGAGACCCAGTACTTC. This encodes CATSGGGPTGAQETQYF.

This clone was seen just once. The chain links TRBV19 to TRBJ1-4; 7 bases are a match to TRBD1. The CDR3 is made up of 13 amino acids. CDR1 and CDR2 from the germline V gene are LNHDA and SQIVND (reference sequence). V trimming: 10 bases; J trimming: 5 bases; junction bases outside the gene matches: 7. This CDR3 reads CATRDSENEKLFF. The CDR3 coding sequence is TGTGCCACCCGGGACAGTGAAAATGAAAAACTGTTTTTT.

About this clone itself: One junction end disagrees with the germline gene, perhaps due to a read error. The chain uses TRBV2 and TRBJ1-2; 8 nucleotides line up with TRBD1. This CDR3 spans 16 amino acids. Germline loops: CDR1 SNHLY, CDR2 FYNNEI. The DNA of the CDR3 is TGTGCCAGCAGCGAAGCACAGGGGGGAGTTAACTATGGCTACACCTTC. This encodes CASSEAQGGVNYGYTF.

The rearrangement links TRBV7-3 to TRBJ1-1; D is unresolved. CDR3 length: 13 residues. V lost 5 bases, J lost 1 base, and 8 bases lay in between. CDR1 SGHTA and CDR2 FQGTGA come from the germline V gene. The CDR3: CASSRLWNTEAFF. CDR3 nucleotides: TGTGCCAGCAGCCGATTATGGAACACTGAAGCTTTCTTT.

The rearrangement uses TRBV15 and TRBJ1-3, with D uncertain. This CDR3 spans 13 amino acids. Germline CDR1 LNHNV, CDR2 YYDKDF (reference sequence). Trimming cost V 4 bases and J 2 bases, with 6 bases left between them. The CDR3 loop reads CATSKRPGNTIYF. In DNA form, the CDR3 reads TGTGCCACCAGCAAAAGACCTGGAAACACCATATATTTT.

The chain joins TRBV28 to TRBJ1-5; 8 bases agree with TRBD1. Germline V lookup: CDR1 MDHEN, CDR2 SYDVKM. This CDR3 has 15 residues. With 3 bases clipped from V and 7 bases from J, the junction kept 8 bases outside the gene matches. Written as DNA, the CDR3 is TGTGCCAGCAGTTTGGGACAGGCTTCGAGGCAGCCCCAGCATTTT. It translates to CASSLGQASRQPQHF.

The rearrangement links TRBV7-8 to TRBJ2-2, with D perhaps TRBD1 (5 bases). The CDR3 has 17 residues. V lost 0 bases to trimming and J lost 2 bases, with 13 bases between them. CDR1 and CDR2 from the germline V gene are SGHVS and FQNEAQ. The CDR3 sequence: CASSLAWGAENTGELFF. As DNA, the CDR3 is TGTGCCAGCAGCTTAGCCTGGGGCGCAGAAAACACCGGGGAGCTGTTTTTT.

The chain links TRBV6-5 to TRBJ2-2; D is unresolved. The CDR3 has 13 amino acids. Germline V gives CDR1 MNHEY, CDR2 SVGAGI. The V end lost 6 bases, the J end lost 7 bases, and 12 bases lay between the germline ends. The CDR3 DNA sequence: TGTGCCAGCAGGGGAATAACCTTCGGGGAGCTGTTTTTT. This translates into CASRGITFGELFF.

This clone was counted a single time. This sequence joins TRBV5-1 and TRBJ2-7; D not resolved. Trimming cost V 0 bases and J 0 bases, with 10 bases left between them. The CDR3 loop spans 15 amino acids. CDR1 and CDR2 from the germline V gene are SGHRS and YFSETQ. The CDR3 DNA reads TGCGCCAGCAGCTTGGGACCCGTCCCCTCCTACGAGCAGTACTTC. It encodes CASSLGPVPSYEQYF.

The chain is built from TRBV25-1 and TRBJ2-7; the match to TRBD1 covers 9 bases. J gave up 2 bases and V 1 base, and 3 bases lay outside the gene matches. CDR1 and CDR2 from the germline V gene are MGHDK and SYGVNS. The CDR3 loop spans 15 amino acids. CDR3 sequence (DNA): TGTGCCAGCAGTGAATGGGGGACAGGGACCTACGAGCAGTACTTC. Translating gives CASSEWGTGTYEQYF.